The 9 T cell receptor beta chains below were found in one sample sequenced in a study of human T cells and chemical hapten exposure. TCRdb re-called the RACE reads through MiXCR, storing one row per CDR3 protein. The sample records tens of thousands of distinct CDR3 sequences, 25% to 40% being singletons. Time point described: patch test 1, 2 weeks after DPC sensitization. Described treatment: therapeutic diphenylcyclopropenone sensitization with weekly scalp DPC. Sequenced material: whole blood, taken in connection with sensitization to the hapten diphenylcyclopropenone (DPC). The receptors were gathered from a man between 40 and 49 years old with alopecia areata. Some clones in this sample may be carry-over from other donors' samples.

This clonotype was picked up a small number of times. The chain uses TRBV7-9 and TRBJ2-3, with 10 positions matching TRBD2. The junction had 16 bases not matched to a gene; V was cut back by 7 bases and J by 6 bases. CDR1 and CDR2 (germline): SEHNR, FQNEAQ (reference sequence). CDR3 length: 17 residues. The CDR3 loop is CASTIGEGLAGVDTQYF. The DNA of the CDR3 is TGTGCCAGCACCATAGGGGAGGGCCTAGCGGGAGTTGATACGCAGTATTTT.

This clonotype was seen a handful of times. V usage is TRBV12-3 or TRBV12-4 and J usage is TRBJ1-4, with D unclear. This CDR3 contains 13 residues. Trimming left V 5 bases short and J 7 bases short, with 11 bases between. CDR3 region: CASSPWGSEKLFF. In nucleotides, the CDR3 is TGTGCCAGCAGTCCCTGGGGAAGTGAAAAACTGTTTTTT.

The V gene is TRBV9, the J gene TRBJ2-3; the D is unclear. This CDR3 has 12 amino acids. Trimming pared 7 bases from V and 3 bases from J, leaving 9 bases between. The germline gives CDR1 SGDLS, CDR2 YYNGEE. The CDR3 DNA reads TGTGCCAGCTGCCCGGCGACAGATACGCAGTATTTT. Residues: CASCPATDTQYF.

The V gene is TRBV20-1, the J gene TRBJ2-7, with no clear D. The V and J ends lost 2 bases and 3 bases respectively, with 17 bases between them. The germline gives CDR1 DFQATT, CDR2 SNEGSKA (reference sequence). CDR3 length: 15 residues. The CDR3 nucleotides read TGCAGTGCTAGATCCCGCGACCACGGCGTCTACGAGCAGTACTTC. It specifies CSARSRDHGVYEQYF.

Only a few counts were recorded for this clonotype. This chain joins TRBV30 and TRBJ1-3; D gene uncertain. V lost 3 bases, J lost 4 bases, and 7 bases lay in between. This CDR3 spans 12 amino acids. Germline CDR1 and CDR2: GTSNPN and SVGIG (reference sequence). CDR3: CAWSLRGNTIYF. CDR3 nucleotide sequence: TGTGCCTGGAGCCTCAGGGGAAACACCATATATTTT.

J is TRBJ2-7 and V is TRBV11-2; 10 bases map to TRBD2. The germline V gene has CDR1 SGHAT and CDR2 FQNNGV. The CDR3 has 17 amino acids. V lost 6 bases, J lost 3 bases, and 14 bases stayed unmatched. The CDR3 reads CASRTLSGRTSGYEQYF. The CDR3 region has the DNA TGTGCCAGCAGGACTCTTAGCGGGAGGACCTCAGGCTACGAGCAGTACTTC. Supplemented by reference TRBV11-2 and TRBJ2-7, the full variable domain reads EAGVAQSPRYKIIEKRQSVAFWCNPISGHATLYWYQQILGQGPKLLIQFQNNGVVDDSQLPKDRFSAERLKGVDSTLKIQPAKLEDSAVYLCASRTLSGRTSGYEQYFGPGTRLTVT.

The chain employs TRBV29-1 and TRBJ2-1, with D uncertain. The CDR3 consists of 12 residues. With 4 bases removed from V and 5 bases from J, the gap between germline ends came to 9 bases. Per the germline V gene, CDR1 is SQVTM and CDR2 is ANQGSEA. CDR3 residues: CSVGAPDNEQFF. The CDR3 DNA sequence: TGCAGCGTTGGGGCCCCGGACAATGAGCAGTTCTTC.

The chain carries TRBV28 and TRBJ2-1, with D perhaps matching TRBD2 (6 bases). The V end was cut by 4 bases, the J end by 5 bases, with 18 bases between. The CDR3 has 16 residues. Germline values: CDR1 MDHEN, CDR2 SYDVKM. CDR3: CASSSLGTDYDNEQFF. The CDR3 DNA reads as TGTGCCAGCAGTTCCTTAGGGACGGACTATGACAATGAGCAGTTCTTC.

The chain links TRBV5-5 to TRBJ2-3; D may be TRBD1 (5 bases). The CDR3 length is 15 residues. Trimming left V 3 bases short and J 0 bases short, with 11 bases between. Germline lookup yields CDR1 SGHKS and CDR2 YYEKEE (reference sequence). This CDR3 is CASSSRATSTDTQYF. The CDR3 DNA follows: TGTGCCAGCAGCTCCAGGGCTACTAGCACAGATACGCAGTATTTT.